This TCR beta chain comes out of a study of blood T cell repertoires in COVID-19. Libraries were prepared by immunoSEQ multiplex PCR; TCRdb keeps only in-frame clonotypes and omits some of them. In the table there are roughly 180,000 clones, around 80% of which are singletons. The germline gives CDR1 MNHEY, CDR2 SVGEGT. Trimming removed 5 bases from V and 3 bases from J; junction bases left unmatched: 9. The CDR3 has 15 amino acids. Material for sequencing was peripheral blood. The clonotype originates from a woman of 80 years or more with COVID-19, enrolled during active disease. The chain joins TRBV6-2 or TRBV6-3 to TRBJ1-2; 7 bases align to TRBD1. DNA of the CDR3: TGTGCCAGCAGTACCGGGACAGACAATTACTATGGCTACACCTTC. Amino acid sequence: CASSTGTDNYYGYTF.